This T cell receptor (beta chain) was retrieved from a study of cytomegalovirus exposure and HLA in healthy donors. Primers for the PCR totalled 60 Vbeta and 13 Jbeta. Original methodology: In a later analysis, 80 million or so unique TCR beta chains included roughly 11 million shared by two or more donors. The assay was immunoSEQ multiplex PCR, and TCRdb's table has in-frame clones only and misses some. V, J and clone size are taken as reported in that table, and D and trimming were inferred from the DNA itself. Of over 200,000 clones in the sample, over 70% are singletons; the top ten hold roughly 2.6%. The V gene lost 5 bases and the J gene lost 10 bases, with 17 bases spanning the gap. This CDR3 region has 13 residues. Germline-derived CDR1 and CDR2 are MGHRA and YSYEKL. Study outcomes and limitations: The number of N-insertions in an Asian-associated ancestry cluster was reportedly below the approximately 700-donor mean in a later analysis. Analysis was carried out at a later point, and it linked a missense DCLRE1C variant to TCR beta V- and J-gene trimming. The investigators catalogued about 170 TCR beta chains as cytomegalovirus-associated.

Regarding this clone: The antigen remains undetermined.

The sample taken for sequencing was PBMCs. The rearrangement links TRBV4-1 to TRBJ1-1; maybe TRBD1 (5 bases). This clonotype originated in a woman aged 60-75 years in good health and CMV-seropositive. The CDR3 sequence is CASSSPAGGRAFF. The CDR3 DNA is TGCGCCAGCAGCTCCCCCGCCGGGGGGAGAGCTTTCTTT.